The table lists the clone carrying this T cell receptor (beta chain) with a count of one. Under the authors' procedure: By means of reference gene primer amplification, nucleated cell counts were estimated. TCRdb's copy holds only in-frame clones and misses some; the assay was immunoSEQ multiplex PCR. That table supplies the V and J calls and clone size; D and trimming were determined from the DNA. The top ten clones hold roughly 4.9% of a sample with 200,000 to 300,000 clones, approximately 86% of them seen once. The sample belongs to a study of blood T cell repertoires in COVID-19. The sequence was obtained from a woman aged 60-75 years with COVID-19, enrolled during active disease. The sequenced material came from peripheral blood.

CDR3 nucleotide sequence: TGTGCCAGCAGACTTGGCGGGGGGAATGAGCAGTTCTTC. Its protein is CASRLGGGNEQFF. The genes are TRBV6-5 and TRBJ2-1; 8 bases align to TRBD2. Germline V lookup: CDR1 MNHEY, CDR2 SVGAGI. V was pared by 6 bases and J by 7 bases, with 5 bases of the junction left unmatched. The CDR3 length is 13 residues.